Listed here are 27 T cell receptor beta chains from one sample, sequenced in a study of blood T cells in healthy people across ages. It was with a sample-barcoded 5' primer and a J-beta primer mix that a second PCR of roughly 7 to 12 cycles was run. Each CDR3 protein gets one entry after TCRdb re-called the 5' RACE reads with MiXCR. The sample contains approximately 670,000 distinct CDR3 sequences, around 38% of which appear only once. Sequenced input: blood. The receptors derive from a man older than 75 in good health.

Ten or more counts support this clonotype. This chain uses TRBV7-2 with TRBJ2-3; TRBD2 agrees at 10 bases. The V gene's germline CDR1 is SGHTA and CDR2 FQGNSA. The CDR3 spans 19 residues. The trim removed 3 bases at V and 2 bases at J, leaving 14 bases unmatched. The CDR3 protein is CASSFILSTSGPSTDTQYF. The CDR3 region has the DNA TGTGCCAGCAGCTTTATTCTATCGACTAGCGGGCCGTCCACAGATACGCAGTATTTT.

This clonotype has only a few counts. The chain links TRBV28 to TRBJ1-1; the match to TRBD1 covers 7 bases. V lost 7 bases and J lost 5; bases outside the gene matches: 10. CDR1 and CDR2 from the germline V gene are MDHEN and SYDVKM. The CDR3 covers 14 residues. The CDR3 reads CASNSRGLWTEAFF. DNA of the CDR3: TGTGCCAGCAACTCCAGGGGGTTATGGACTGAAGCTTTCTTT.

The chain carries TRBV7-8 and TRBJ1-1; TRBD1 matches 7 bases. CDR1 SGHVS and CDR2 FQNEAQ come from the germline V gene. V lost 1 base to trimming and J lost 8 bases; unmatched junction nucleotides: 7. CDR3 size: 14 residues. The CDR3 coding sequence is TGTGCCAGCAGCTTAGATGGCGACAGGGCCGAAGCTTTCTTT. Its translation is CASSLDGDRAEAFF. Looking up the rest from reference TRBV7-8 and TRBJ1-1 gives the full variable domain: GAGVSQSPRYKVAKRGQDVALRCDPISGHVSLFWYQQALGQGPEFLTYFQNEAQLDKSGLPSDRFFAERPEGSVSTLKIQRTQQEDSAVYLCASSLDGDRAEAFFGQGTRLTVV.

The V call is TRBV4-1, the J call TRBJ2-5; tentatively, D is TRBD1 or TRBD2 (5 bases each). Looked up from germline, CDR1 is MGHRA and CDR2 is YSYEKL. The ends were cut back, 3 bases at V and 5 bases at J, with 16 bases in the middle. This CDR3 is 15 amino acids long. CDR3 sequence (DNA): TGCGCCAGCAGCCATGGGACGGATCCCGGGGAGACCCAGTACTTC. This codes for CASSHGTDPGETQYF.

This rearrangement joins TRBV14 to TRBJ1-6; 7 nucleotides line up with TRBD1. This CDR3 contains 14 residues. Trimming removed 4 bases from V and 7 bases from J; junction bases left unmatched: 4. CDR1 SGHDN and CDR2 FVKESK come from the germline V gene. CDR3 nucleotides: TGTGCCAGCAGCCGAGGGGGCTACAATTCACCCCTCCACTTT. Protein: CASSRGGYNSPLHF.

The chain links TRBV2 to TRBJ2-3; tentatively, D is TRBD1 or TRBD2 (6 bases each). The CDR3 covers 15 residues. Germline V gene lookup returns CDR1 SNHLY and CDR2 FYNNEI. V was cut by 6 bases and J by 5 bases, with 18 bases left in between. The CDR3 here is CASSPDGGEIDTQYF. In DNA form, the CDR3 reads TGTGCCAGCAGCCCCGACGGGGGCGAGATAGATACGCAGTATTTT. The complete variable domain, with remaining parts taken from reference TRBV2 and TRBJ2-3, reads EPEVTQTPSHQVTQMGQEVILRCVPISNHLYFYWYRQILGQKVEFLVSFYNNEISEKSEIFDDQFSVERPDGSNFTLKIRSTKLEDSAMYFCASSPDGGEIDTQYFGPGTRLTVL.

The CDR3 bases are TGCAGTGCTACCCACCCGGGACTAGCGGCAGATACGCAGTATTTT. It translates to CSATHPGLAADTQYF. The J gene is TRBJ2-3, the V gene TRBV20-1; the match to TRBD2 covers 11 bases. V lost 4 bases to trimming and J lost 4 bases; unmatched junction nucleotides: 7. Germline V lookup: CDR1 DFQATT, CDR2 SNEGSKA (reference sequence). This CDR3 region has 15 residues.

This rearrangement joins TRBV20-1 to TRBJ2-5; D remains ambiguous. CDR3 length equals 12 residues. From germline, CDR1 is DFQATT and CDR2 SNEGSKA (reference sequence). Trimming left V 2 bases short and J 1 base short, with 5 bases between. The CDR3 is CSARIAQETQYF. The CDR3 bases are TGCAGTGCTAGAATAGCCCAAGAGACCCAGTACTTC.

In its sample, this clonotype was seen a few times. The chain links TRBV29-1 to TRBJ2-5; D tentatively fits TRBD1 or TRBD2 (7 bases each). V lost 4 bases and J 4 bases, leaving 19 bases between the germline ends. The CDR3 loop spans 15 amino acids. Looked up from germline, CDR1 is SQVTM and CDR2 is ANQGSEA. Here the CDR3 DNA reads TGCAGCGTTGGCAGGACAGGTGGGAGGGGAGAGACCCAGTACTTC. Protein: CSVGRTGGRGETQYF. The variable domain in full, completed from reference TRBV29-1 and TRBJ2-5, reads SAVISQKPSRDICQRGTSLTIQCQVDSQVTMMFWYRQQPGQSLTLIATANQGSEATYESGFVIDKFPISRPNLTFSTLTVSNMSPEDSSIYLCSVGRTGGRGETQYFGPGTRLLVL.

This chain connects TRBV6-6 to TRBJ1-5; D is unresolved. V was cut by 8 bases and J by 5 bases, with 13 bases left in between. The CDR3 runs 13 residues. Germline loops: CDR1 MNHNY, CDR2 SVGAGI (reference sequence). The DNA of the CDR3 is TGTGCCAGCTCCACCTTCTCCTATCAGCCCCAGCATTTT. Amino acid sequence: CASSTFSYQPQHF.

This clonotype was observed a single time. The chain couples TRBV28 to TRBJ1-5; D perhaps matches TRBD1 (6 bases). Germline CDR1 is MDHEN and CDR2 is SYDVKM. V lost 6 bases and J 14 bases, leaving 17 bases between the germline ends. CDR3 length equals 12 residues. The CDR3 DNA reads TGTGCCAGCAGCCATGAACAGGGTTATAAGCATTTT. As protein: CASSHEQGYKHF.

This clonotype occurred many times. J is TRBJ2-7 and V is TRBV12-3 or TRBV12-4; TRBD1 aligns across 7 bases. V dropped 3 bases and J dropped 3; count of bases not matched to a gene: 5. The CDR3 is 14 residues long. CDR3 in amino acids: CASSFQTGYYEQYF. The DNA of the CDR3 is TGTGCCAGCAGTTTCCAGACAGGGTACTACGAGCAGTACTTC.

This clonotype was observed a handful of times. The chain links TRBV6-2 or TRBV6-3 to TRBJ2-7, with D tentatively TRBD1 (5 bases). V lost 6 bases to trimming and J lost 5 bases, with 14 bases between them. Germline lookup yields CDR1 MNHEY and CDR2 SVGEGT. This CDR3 is built from 13 residues. CDR3: CASRPSGLHEQYF. The CDR3 bases are TGTGCCAGCAGACCTTCAGGGTTGCACGAGCAGTACTTC.

As for this clonotype: The junction differs from germline at one of its ends, possibly a read error. Here the CDR3 DNA reads TGTGTCAGCAGTGAGCAGCGGGGGGGCCCAGATACGCAGTATTTT. Protein: CVSSEQRGGPDTQYF. The rearrangement uses TRBV6-1 and TRBJ2-3, with 10 nucleotides matching TRBD2. CDR3 size: 15 residues. CDR1 and CDR2 from the germline V gene are MNHNS and SASEGT.

This clonotype was seen a handful of times. The rearrangement joins TRBV21-1 to TRBJ2-3; the tabulated D call, TRBD1, remains unverified against the DNA. TRBV21-1 is marked as a pseudogene. The CDR3 extends over 14 amino acids. CDR3 loop: CASSVRQGSDTQYF. The CDR3 nucleotides are TGTGCCAGCAGCGTAAGACAGGGCTCTGATACGCAGTATTTT.

This clonotype was seen a few times. The chain links TRBV2 to TRBJ2-1, with unresolved D. CDR3 size: 14 residues. Per the germline V gene, CDR1 is SNHLY and CDR2 is FYNNEI. With 7 bases removed from V and 6 bases from J, the gap between germline ends came to 16 bases. For the CDR3, the DNA is TGTGCCAGCACCGACGGAACAGTTCGCAATGAGCAGTTCTTC. Translation gives CASTDGTVRNEQFF.

This clonotype has more than one count but fewer than ten. The J gene is TRBJ2-7, the V gene TRBV6-2 or TRBV6-3, with 15 bases aligning to TRBD2. The J call may be wrong; the DNA end is better matched by TRBJ2-5. Per germline, CDR1 MNHEY and CDR2 SVGEGT. This CDR3 spans 19 amino acids. CDR3 sequence (DNA): TGTGCCAGCAGTTACCGGGGGACTAGCGGGAGGCCGGGTATGGAGACCCAGTACTTC. It specifies CASSYRGTSGRPGMETQYF.

This clonotype came up many times. This rearrangement joins TRBV12-3 or TRBV12-4 to TRBJ2-5; possible D gene TRBD1, 6 bases. V lost 3 bases and J lost 3, with 8 bases in between. There are 13 residues in the CDR3. CDR3 nucleotides: TGTGCCAGCAGTTTGAGGGGGAAAGAGACCCAGTACTTC. Protein: CASSLRGKETQYF.

This clonotype has a count of ten or more. The J gene is TRBJ2-3, the V gene TRBV5-4, with 8 bases fitting TRBD2. The CDR3 is 15 amino acids. V was clipped by 4 bases and J by 2 bases; unmatched bases: 6. Germline-derived CDR1 and CDR2 are SGHNT and YYREEE (reference sequence). For the CDR3, the DNA is TGTGCCAGCAGCGGCGGGGGGAAACCCACAGATACGCAGTATTTT. Its translation is CASSGGGKPTDTQYF. Filled out from reference TRBV5-4 and TRBJ2-3, the complete variable domain reads ETGVTQSPTHLIKTRGQQVTLRCSSQSGHNTVSWYQQALGQGPQFIFQYYREEENGRGNFPPRFSGLQFPNYSSELNVNALELDDSALYLCASSGGGKPTDTQYFGPGTRLTVL.

This clonotype was recorded only once. The V and J genes are TRBV27 and TRBJ2-4; 8 bases are a match to TRBD2. The assigned J gene may be wrong: the sequence end matches TRBJ2-7 better. The CDR3 contains 15 residues. The germline CDR1 and CDR2 sequences are MNHEY and SMNVEV (reference sequence). Here the CDR3 DNA reads TGTGCCAGCAGTCATGGACTAGCAGAACACTACGAGCAGTACTTC. Protein: CASSHGLAEHYEQYF.

Worth noting for this clonotype: It may be a read error: a sequence one base away is much more abundant. V usage is TRBV29-1 and J usage is TRBJ2-3, with D perhaps TRBD2 (5 bases). In germline, CDR1 is SQVTM, CDR2 ANQGSEA. The CDR3 is 14 residues long. Trimming cost V 8 bases and J 3 bases, with 18 bases left between them. CDR3 loop: CSILTIGLTDTQYF. The CDR3 coding sequence is TGCAGCATCTTGACTATCGGTTTGACAGATACGCAGTATTTT.

On this clonotype itself: With a much larger clone just one base away, this may be a read error. This chain connects TRBV4-2 to TRBJ2-5; a possible D gene is TRBD1 (5 bases). The CDR3 runs to 16 residues. Germline CDR1 LGHNA, CDR2 YNFKEQ. CDR3 region: CASSPATGAYQEAQYF. Written as DNA, the CDR3 is TGTGCCAGCAGCCCTGCAACTGGGGCGTACCAAGAGGCCCAGTACTTC.

The chain employs TRBV20-1 and TRBJ2-5; the match to TRBD1 covers 7 bases. Per germline, CDR1 DFQATT and CDR2 SNEGSKA (reference sequence). The CDR3 contains 13 residues. V lost 2 bases and J lost 5; bases outside the gene matches: 5. In nucleotides, the CDR3 is TGCAGTGCTAGATTCGACAGGGAGGAGACCCAGTACTTC. Translated, it gives CSARFDREETQYF.

V is TRBV5-1 and J is TRBJ1-4; 7 bases map to TRBD1. Trimming at V came to 3 bases and at J to 3 bases, leaving 5 bases not matched to a gene. The CDR3 runs to 15 residues. Germline V gene data show CDR1 as SGHRS and CDR2 as YFSETQ. CDR3 sequence: CASSYRTGSNEKLFF. The CDR3, as DNA: TGCGCCAGCAGCTATCGGACAGGCTCTAATGAAAAACTGTTTTTT.

This clonotype was recorded once. The chain is built from TRBV3-1 and TRBJ2-5; D uncertain. V lost 3 bases and J 1 base, leaving 12 bases between the germline ends. Germline values: CDR1 LGHDT, CDR2 YNNKEL (reference sequence). The CDR3 is 15 residues long. The CDR3 region is CASSHPTERQETQYF. The CDR3 bases are TGTGCCAGCAGCCACCCGACGGAGCGCCAAGAGACCCAGTACTTC.

This clonotype was counted ten times or more. CDR3 sequence reads: CATSDLGGGGQETQYF. The CDR3 region has the DNA TGTGCCACCAGTGATTTGGGGGGTGGGGGCCAAGAGACCCAGTACTTC. V usage is TRBV24-1 and J usage is TRBJ2-5, with D tentatively TRBD1 or TRBD2 (5 bases each). This CDR3 is built from 16 residues. Germline CDR1 and CDR2: KGHDR and SFDVKD. Trimming left V 0 bases short and J 1 base short, with 11 bases between.

This clonotype was counted only a few times. The chain combines TRBV6-5 with TRBJ1-6; a weak D match, TRBD1 (6 bases). Germline values: CDR1 MNHEY, CDR2 SVGAGI. This CDR3 has 16 amino acids. V lost 5 bases and J lost 5, with 16 bases in between. The CDR3 nucleotides read TGTGCCAGCAGTAAACAATGGACAGCTAATAATTCACCCCTCCACTTT. This gives the protein CASSKQWTANNSPLHF.